This entry is about one TCR beta chain. As yet, its antigen is unknown. Naive CD45RA+ and memory CD45RO+ CD4+ or CD8+ T cells were FACS-sorted. Assay: immunoSEQ multiplex PCR; the TCRdb copy retains only in-frame clones and omits some. Here the sample spans fewer than 40,000 clones, approximately 91% being singletons. The sample is drawn from a study of regulatory dendritic cells for organ transplantation. In germline, CDR1 is SGHDT, CDR2 YYEEEE. The CDR3 runs to 15 residues. V gave up 4 bases and J gave up 0 bases, with 14 bases separating them. Whole-study results and caveats: Naive CD4+ and CD8+ repertoires were highly diverse; memory CD8+ was most oligoclonal. The most alloreactive TCR clonotypes were found in resting memory CD8+ cells. Regulatory dendritic cells appeared to expand memory CD8+ clones less than mature ones.

The receptor's source is a human donor in good health. The sequencing input was naive CD4+ T cells from blood. As for subset: CD45RA+ naive T cells. V and J are TRBV5-6 and TRBJ2-7; D remains unclear. The CDR3 protein is CASSRLSTSSYEQYF. The CDR3 DNA reads as TGTGCCAGCAGCCGACTTAGTACCAGCTCCTACGAGCAGTACTTC. The entire variable domain, with the rest obtained from reference TRBV5-6 and TRBJ2-7, is as follows: DAGVTQSPTHLIKTRGQQVTLRCSPKSGHDTVSWYQQALGQGPQFIFQYYEEEERQRGNFPDRFSGHQFPNYSSELNVNALLLGDSALYLCASSRLSTSSYEQYFGPGTRLTVT.